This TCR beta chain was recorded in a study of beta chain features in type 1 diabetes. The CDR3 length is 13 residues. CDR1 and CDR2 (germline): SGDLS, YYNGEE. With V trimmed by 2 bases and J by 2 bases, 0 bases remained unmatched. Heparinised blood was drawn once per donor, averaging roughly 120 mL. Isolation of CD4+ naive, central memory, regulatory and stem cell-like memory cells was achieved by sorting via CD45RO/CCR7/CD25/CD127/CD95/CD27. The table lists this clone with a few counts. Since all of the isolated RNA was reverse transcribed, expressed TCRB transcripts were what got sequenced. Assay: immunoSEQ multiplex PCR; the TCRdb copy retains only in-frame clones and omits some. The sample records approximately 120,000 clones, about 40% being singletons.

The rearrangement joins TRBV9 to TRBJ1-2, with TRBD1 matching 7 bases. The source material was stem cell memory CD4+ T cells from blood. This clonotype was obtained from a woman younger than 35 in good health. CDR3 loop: CASSVTGNYGYTF. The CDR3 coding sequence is TGTGCCAGCAGCGTGACAGGGAACTATGGCTACACCTTC.